This TCR beta chain was recovered during a study of blood T cell repertoires in COVID-19. Overall study: The origin of the acute and convalescent COVID-19 samples was the United States, Italy and Spain.

In the authors' workflow: It was from reference gene primer amplification that nucleated cell counts were estimated. The protocol was immunoSEQ multiplex PCR, while the TCRdb copy is restricted to in-frame clones and leaves out a portion. The D gene and trimming were derived from the DNA, and the V and J assignments and clone size from that table. Here the sample spans 250,000 to 300,000 clones, 85% to 90% being singletons. The clonotype was recovered from a woman aged 40 to 50 who had recovered from COVID-19. The sequenced material came from peripheral blood.

The CDR3 reads CASSPDRSHGYTF. Written as DNA, the CDR3 is TGTGCCAGCTCACCGGACAGATCACATGGCTACACCTTC. This chain uses TRBV18 with TRBJ1-2; the D gene is possibly TRBD1 (6 bases). CDR1 KGHSH and CDR2 LQKENI come from the germline V gene. The CDR3 is made up of 13 amino acids. Trimming pared 3 bases from V and 6 bases from J, leaving 11 bases between.